These 22 T cell receptor beta chains originate from one sample sequenced in a study of blood T cell repertoires in COVID-19. The data were produced by immunoSEQ multiplex PCR, yet TCRdb's version contains in-frame clones alone and is incomplete. The data show more than 110,000 clones, about nine tenths seen once. The material sequenced was peripheral blood. These receptors were obtained from a man in his forties or fifties with active or convalescent COVID-19.

The CDR3 loop reads CASSALAGGNNEQFF. CDR3 nucleotide sequence: TGCGCCAGCAGCGCCCTAGCGGGAGGTAACAATGAGCAGTTCTTC. The rearrangement links TRBV5-1 to TRBJ2-1, with TRBD2 matching 11 bases. Per germline, CDR1 SGHRS and CDR2 YFSETQ. This CDR3 region has 15 residues. With V trimmed by 4 bases and J by 5 bases, 5 bases remained unmatched.

V is TRBV19 and J is TRBJ2-2; 7 bases are shared with TRBD2. Germline V CDR1 and CDR2: LNHDA, SQIVND (reference sequence). The CDR3 contains 14 residues. Germline trimming cut 3 bases from V and 6 bases from J; bases unmatched to any gene: 4. The CDR3 region is CASSIAGASGELFF. CDR3 sequence (DNA): TGTGCCAGTAGTATTGCGGGAGCGTCCGGGGAGCTGTTTTTT.

This sequence joins TRBV12-3 or TRBV12-4 and TRBJ2-7; TRBD1 might be the D (6 bases). The CDR3 loop spans 12 amino acids. Trimming cost V 7 bases and J 2 bases, with 9 bases left between them. The CDR3 reads CASTGVPYEQYF. The CDR3 bases are TGTGCCAGCACAGGGGTCCCCTACGAGCAGTACTTC.

The V gene is TRBV18, the J gene TRBJ2-3; 8 positions match TRBD1. Losses at the gene ends were 6 bases for V and 4 bases for J; bases not matched to a gene: 6. This CDR3 region has 14 residues. The germline V gene encodes CDR1 KGHSH and CDR2 LQKENI. The CDR3 sequence: CASSLGQGADTQYF. Written as DNA, the CDR3 is TGTGCCAGCTCCCTCGGACAGGGAGCAGATACGCAGTATTTT.

This chain connects TRBV6-6 to TRBJ2-1; tentatively, D is TRBD2 (6 bases). This CDR3 region has 15 residues. V was shortened by 6 bases and J by 5 bases, with 17 bases between the two germline ends. Looked up from germline, CDR1 is MNHNY and CDR2 is SVGAGI (reference sequence). The CDR3 sequence: CASSPGGSGHNEQFF. Written as DNA, the CDR3 is TGTGCCAGCAGCCCCGGAGGGTCGGGCCACAATGAGCAGTTCTTC.

The chain uses TRBV29-1 and TRBJ2-5, with TRBD2 matching over 15 bases. CDR1 and CDR2 from the germline V gene are SQVTM and ANQGSEA. V was pared by 4 bases and J by 4 bases, with 7 bases of the junction left unmatched. The CDR3 covers 16 residues. The CDR3 DNA reads TGCAGCGTTGGCGGGACTAGCGGGAGGAGGTCAGAGACCCAGTACTTC. It codes for CSVGGTSGRRSETQYF.

The CDR3 reads CASSPGQWGYSPLHF. CDR3 nucleotide sequence: TGTGCCAGCTCACCAGGACAGTGGGGATATTCACCCCTCCACTTT. The V gene is TRBV18, the J gene TRBJ1-6, with D perhaps matching TRBD1 (6 bases). Germline CDR1 reads KGHSH; CDR2 reads LQKENI. This CDR3 contains 15 residues. V was shortened by 2 bases and J by 8 bases, with 13 bases between the two germline ends.

The chain has TRBV11-3 and TRBJ1-4; D is unclear. The V end lost 0 bases, the J end lost 0 bases, and 8 bases lay between the germline ends. This CDR3 is 16 amino acids long. Germline CDR1 is SGHNT and CDR2 is YENEEA. CDR3 region: CASSLDRGSTNEKLFF. The DNA for the CDR3 is TGTGCCAGCAGCTTAGATCGGGGTTCAACTAATGAAAAACTGTTTTTT.

The chain is built from TRBV9 and TRBJ2-5, with 9 bases that match TRBD1. The CDR3 covers 17 residues. Looked up from germline, CDR1 is SGDLS and CDR2 is YYNGEE. The trim removed 3 bases at V and 6 bases at J, leaving 15 bases unmatched. CDR3 nucleotide sequence: TGTGCCAGCAGCGCGAGCACGGGACAGGGTGGGGGGAAGACCCAGTACTTC. Its translation: CASSASTGQGGGKTQYF.

This sequence joins TRBV7-2 and TRBJ1-1; 7 nucleotides align to TRBD1. The V segment lost 3 bases and the J segment 4 bases; nucleotides outside the gene matches: 8. Germline V lookup: CDR1 SGHTA, CDR2 FQGNSA. The CDR3 runs 15 residues. The chain's CDR3 is CASSFFDRVGTEAFF. DNA of the CDR3: TGTGCCAGCAGCTTTTTTGACAGGGTTGGCACTGAAGCTTTCTTT.

The V gene is TRBV28, the J gene TRBJ2-7; perhaps TRBD1 as D (6 bases). The germline V and J ends were trimmed by 7 bases and 4 bases, with 11 bases remaining between them. Germline V gene sequence: CDR1 MDHEN, CDR2 SYDVKM. The CDR3 totals 12 residues. This chain's CDR3 is CASKGGVYEQYF. The DNA for the CDR3 is TGTGCCAGCAAAGGGGGTGTATACGAGCAGTACTTC. Drawing the rest from reference TRBV28 and TRBJ2-7, the complete variable domain is DVKVTQSSRYLVKRTGEKVFLECVQDMDHENMFWYRQDPGLGLRLIYFSYDVKMKEKGDIPEGYSVSREKKERFSLILESASTNQTSMYLCASKGGVYEQYFGPGTRLTVT.

The chain joins TRBV7-2 to TRBJ2-7; TRBD2 is a possible D gene (6 bases). Germline-derived CDR1 and CDR2 are SGHTA and FQGNSA. V lost 5 bases and J lost 2, with 13 bases in between. The CDR3 is 14 amino acids. In DNA, the CDR3 is TGTGCCAGCAGCCCCCGGCGGGGAACCTACGAGCAGTACTTC. As protein: CASSPRRGTYEQYF. Looking up the rest from reference TRBV7-2 and TRBJ2-7 gives the full variable domain: GAGVSQSPSNKVTEKGKDVELRCDPISGHTALYWYRQSLGQGLEFLIYFQGNSAPDKSGLPSDRFSAERTGGSVSTLTIQRTQQEDSAVYLCASSPRRGTYEQYFGPGTRLTVT.

V gene TRBV12-3 or TRBV12-4 combines with J gene TRBJ1-1; TRBD1 might be the D (6 bases). The ends were cut back, 6 bases at V and 6 bases at J, with 14 bases in the middle. The CDR3 contains 13 residues. The CDR3 DNA reads TGTGCCAGCAGGGCAACAGGGTCGCCTGAAGCTTTCTTT. Translated: CASRATGSPEAFF.

The chain recombines TRBV6-5 with TRBJ2-5; 11 bases agree with TRBD2. Losses at the gene ends were 6 bases for V and 5 bases for J; bases not matched to a gene: 8. CDR1 MNHEY and CDR2 SVGAGI come from the germline V gene. This CDR3 has 15 residues. The CDR3 spells CASSLAGGTPETQYF. The CDR3 nucleotides are TGTGCCAGCAGCTTAGCGGGAGGGACCCCGGAGACCCAGTACTTC.

This clone was seen a single time. The V and J genes are TRBV28 and TRBJ1-2, with 9 nucleotides matching TRBD1. V was pared by 5 bases and J by 4 bases, with 8 bases of the junction left unmatched. CDR1 is MDHEN and CDR2 is SYDVKM in the germline V gene. This CDR3 region has 15 residues. This chain's CDR3 is CASSAMGTGFYGYTF. The DNA for the CDR3 is TGTGCCAGCAGTGCGATGGGGACAGGGTTCTATGGCTACACCTTC.

J is TRBJ2-3 and V is TRBV27, with TRBD2 as a possible D gene (6 bases). CDR3 size: 20 residues. Germline values: CDR1 MNHEY, CDR2 SMNVEV (reference sequence). The V gene lost 6 bases and the J gene lost 3 bases, with 31 bases spanning the gap. The CDR3 loop is CASSYKSPTRFRRQTDTQYF. CDR3 nucleotides: TGTGCCAGCAGCTATAAGTCCCCGACTAGGTTTCGTAGACAGACAGATACGCAGTATTTT.

The V and J genes are TRBV19 and TRBJ2-5; 8 positions match TRBD1. CDR1 and CDR2 from the germline V gene are LNHDA and SQIVND (reference sequence). This CDR3 region has 18 residues. Trimming cost V 4 bases and J 4 bases; bases outside gene matches: 17. The chain's CDR3 is CASSSRGRGRLQGETQYF. The CDR3 nucleotides read TGTGCCAGTAGTAGCAGGGGCAGGGGGCGATTACAGGGAGAGACCCAGTACTTC. Full variable domain (outside the CDR3, taken from reference TRBV19 and TRBJ2-5): DGGITQSPKYLFRKEGQNVTLSCEQNLNHDAMYWYRQDPGQGLRLIYYSQIVNDFQKGDIAEGYSVSREKKESFPLTVTSAQKNPTAFYLCASSSRGRGRLQGETQYFGPGTRLLVL.

The genes are TRBV28 and TRBJ2-7; the D gene is possibly TRBD1 (6 bases). The CDR3 spans 15 residues. In germline, CDR1 is MDHEN, CDR2 SYDVKM. Trimming pared 2 bases from V and 0 bases from J, leaving 11 bases between. The CDR3 spells CASSLIGQFSYEQYF. As DNA, the CDR3 is TGTGCCAGCAGTTTAATAGGACAGTTCTCCTACGAGCAGTACTTC.

The count of this clone is one. The rearrangement joins TRBV28 to TRBJ2-7; 7 bases map to TRBD2. The ends lost 3 bases at V and 3 bases at J; junction bases unmatched: 8. The CDR3 runs to 15 residues. CDR1 and CDR2 (germline): MDHEN, SYDVKM. Here the CDR3 DNA reads TGTGCCAGCAGTTTTTTACCGGGAGGAGGCTACGAGCAGTACTTC. It encodes CASSFLPGGGYEQYF.

The chain joins TRBV28 to TRBJ1-5; D is perhaps TRBD1 (6 bases). The CDR3 totals 15 residues. The V gene's germline CDR1 is MDHEN and CDR2 SYDVKM. The ends were cut back, 5 bases at V and 1 base at J, with 12 bases in the middle. CDR3 amino acids: CASSNQDSSNQPQHF. The DNA for the CDR3 is TGTGCCAGCAGTAACCAGGACAGCAGCAATCAGCCCCAGCATTTT.

As concerns this clone: At one of its ends the junction is not consistent with the germline gene, which may arise from a read error. The chain recombines TRBV7-9 with TRBJ2-7; 8 nucleotides agree with TRBD1. Germline CDR1 and CDR2: SEHNR and FQNEAQ (reference sequence). The CDR3 contains 12 residues. CDR3 bases: TGTGCCAGCAGCTTGGAGGGTCAGGGACAGGCCTTC. Translating it yields CASSLEGQGQAF.

Only a few counts were recorded for this clone. V is TRBV6-2 or TRBV6-3 and J is TRBJ1-6, with TRBD1 identical over 10 bases. The CDR3 sequence is 15 residues long. With 5 bases clipped from V and 8 bases from J, the junction kept 6 bases outside the gene matches. Germline V CDR1 and CDR2: MNHEY, SVGEGT. The CDR3 here is CASSHRGTGDSPLHF. In DNA form, the CDR3 reads TGTGCCAGCAGTCACCGAGGGACAGGGGATTCACCCCTCCACTTT.